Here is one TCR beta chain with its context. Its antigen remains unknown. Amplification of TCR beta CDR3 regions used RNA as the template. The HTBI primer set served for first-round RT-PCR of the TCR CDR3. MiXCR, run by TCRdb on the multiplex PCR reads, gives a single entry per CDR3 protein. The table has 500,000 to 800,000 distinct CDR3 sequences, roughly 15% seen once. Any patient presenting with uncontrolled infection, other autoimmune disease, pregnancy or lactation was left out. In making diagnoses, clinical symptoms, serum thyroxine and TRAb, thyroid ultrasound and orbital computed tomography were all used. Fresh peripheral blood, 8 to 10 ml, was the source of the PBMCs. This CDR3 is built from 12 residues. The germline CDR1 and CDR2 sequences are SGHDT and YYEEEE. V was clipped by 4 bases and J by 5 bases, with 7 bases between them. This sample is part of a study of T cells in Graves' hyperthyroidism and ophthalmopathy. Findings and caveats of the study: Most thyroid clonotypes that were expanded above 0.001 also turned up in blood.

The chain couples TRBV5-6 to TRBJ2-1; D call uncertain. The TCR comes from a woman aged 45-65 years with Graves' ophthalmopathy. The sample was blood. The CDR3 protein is CASSPFDNEQFF. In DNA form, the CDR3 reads TGTGCCAGCAGCCCTTTCGACAATGAGCAGTTCTTC. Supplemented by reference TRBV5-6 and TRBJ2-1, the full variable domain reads DAGVTQSPTHLIKTRGQQVTLRCSPKSGHDTVSWYQQALGQGPQFIFQYYEEEERQRGNFPDRFSGHQFPNYSSELNVNALLLGDSALYLCASSPFDNEQFFGPGTRLTVL.